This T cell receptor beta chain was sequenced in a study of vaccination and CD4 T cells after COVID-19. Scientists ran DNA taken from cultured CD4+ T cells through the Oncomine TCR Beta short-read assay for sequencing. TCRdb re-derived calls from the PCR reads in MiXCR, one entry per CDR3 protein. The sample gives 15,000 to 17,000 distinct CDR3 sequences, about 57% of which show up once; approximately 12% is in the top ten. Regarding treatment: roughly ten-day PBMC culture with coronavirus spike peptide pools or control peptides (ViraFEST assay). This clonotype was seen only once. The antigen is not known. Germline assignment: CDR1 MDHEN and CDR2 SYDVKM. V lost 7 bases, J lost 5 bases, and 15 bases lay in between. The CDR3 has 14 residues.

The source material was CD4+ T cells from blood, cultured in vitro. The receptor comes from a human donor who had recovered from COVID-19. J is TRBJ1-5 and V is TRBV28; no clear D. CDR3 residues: CASTPTEDHQPQHF. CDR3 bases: TGTGCCAGCACCCCAACGGAGGACCATCAGCCCCAGCATTTT.